This T cell receptor beta chain was identified during a study of T cell repertoires in cytomegalovirus infection. The overall study: The public TCR beta signatures pointed to both CMV infection and matching HLA type.

This CDR3 comprises 14 residues. Germline assignment: CDR1 MDHEN and CDR2 SYDVKM. V dropped 5 bases and J dropped 2; count of bases not matched to a gene: 5. On this clonotype: The antigen remains undetermined.

Study-wide results and limits: HLA-C-restricted CMV-specific TCR beta clonotypes prevailed in the ex vivo response. Carriage of CMV together with the relevant HLA was identifiable through cumulative public TCR beta family frequency.

TCRdb analysed the reads with MiXCR anew, one entry per CDR3 protein. The sample carries some 940,000 distinct CDR3 sequences, around 32% recorded once. The chain employs TRBV28 and TRBJ1-2, with TRBD1 matching 7 bases. This receptor was obtained from a human donor in good health (CMV status not recorded). Some clones in this sample may be carry-over from other donors' samples. Sequencing was performed on cultured CD8+ T cells from PBMCs, taken from culture after CMV antigen stimulation. CDR3 residues: CASSRQGLNYGYTF. CDR3 DNA sequence: TGTGCCAGCAGTCGACAGGGATTAAACTATGGCTACACCTTC.